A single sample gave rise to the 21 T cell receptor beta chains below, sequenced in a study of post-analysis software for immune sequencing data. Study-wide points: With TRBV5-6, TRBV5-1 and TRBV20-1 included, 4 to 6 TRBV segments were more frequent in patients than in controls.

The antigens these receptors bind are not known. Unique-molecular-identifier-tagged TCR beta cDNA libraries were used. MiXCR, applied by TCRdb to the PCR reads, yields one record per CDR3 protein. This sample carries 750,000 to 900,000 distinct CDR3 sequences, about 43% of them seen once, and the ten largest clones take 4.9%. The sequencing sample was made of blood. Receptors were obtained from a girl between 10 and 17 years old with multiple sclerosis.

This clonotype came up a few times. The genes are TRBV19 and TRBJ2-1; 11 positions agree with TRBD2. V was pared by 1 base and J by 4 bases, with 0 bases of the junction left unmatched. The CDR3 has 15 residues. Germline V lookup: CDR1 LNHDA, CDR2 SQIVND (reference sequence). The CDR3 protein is CASSIGLAGYNEQFF. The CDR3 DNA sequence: TGTGCCAGTAGTATAGGACTAGCGGGATACAATGAGCAGTTCTTC.

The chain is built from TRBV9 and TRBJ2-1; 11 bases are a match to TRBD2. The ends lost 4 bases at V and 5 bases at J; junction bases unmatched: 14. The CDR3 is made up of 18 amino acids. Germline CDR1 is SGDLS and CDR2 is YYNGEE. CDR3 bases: TGTGCCAGCAGCTCCGGACTAGCGGGCGGAGGTGGCGACAATGAGCAGTTCTTC. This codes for CASSSGLAGGGGDNEQFF.

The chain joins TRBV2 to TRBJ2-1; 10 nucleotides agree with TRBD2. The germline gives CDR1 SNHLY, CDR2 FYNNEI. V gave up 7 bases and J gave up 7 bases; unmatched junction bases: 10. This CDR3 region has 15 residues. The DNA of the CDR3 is TGTGCCAGCACCCCAGGAGCGGGAGGGCGGAATGAGCAGTTCTTC. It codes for CASTPGAGGRNEQFF.

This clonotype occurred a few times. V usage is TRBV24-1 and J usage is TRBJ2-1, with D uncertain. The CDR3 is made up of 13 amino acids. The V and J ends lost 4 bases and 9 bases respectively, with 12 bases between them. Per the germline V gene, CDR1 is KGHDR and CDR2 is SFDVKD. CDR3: CATSDGPLGEQFF. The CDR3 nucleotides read TGTGCCACCAGTGACGGGCCCCTTGGTGAGCAGTTCTTC.

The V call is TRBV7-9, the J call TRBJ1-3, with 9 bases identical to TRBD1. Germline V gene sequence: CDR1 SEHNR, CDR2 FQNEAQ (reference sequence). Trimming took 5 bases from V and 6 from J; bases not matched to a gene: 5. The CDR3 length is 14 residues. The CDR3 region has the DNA TGTGCCAGCAGCAAGGACAGGGGACTAAACACCATATATTTT. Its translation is CASSKDRGLNTIYF. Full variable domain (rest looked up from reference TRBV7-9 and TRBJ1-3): DTGVSQNPRHKITKRGQNVTFRCDPISEHNRLYWYRQTLGQGPEFLTYFQNEAQLEKSRLLSDRFSAERPKGSFSTLEIQRTEQGDSAMYLCASSKDRGLNTIYFGEGSWLTVV.

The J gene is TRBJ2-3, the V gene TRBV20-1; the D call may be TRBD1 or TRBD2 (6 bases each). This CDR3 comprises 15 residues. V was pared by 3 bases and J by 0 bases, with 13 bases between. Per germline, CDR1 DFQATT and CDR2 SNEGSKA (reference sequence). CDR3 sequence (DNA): TGCAGTGCTAGCACGGGGGCATCTAGCACAGATACGCAGTATTTT. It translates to CSASTGASSTDTQYF.

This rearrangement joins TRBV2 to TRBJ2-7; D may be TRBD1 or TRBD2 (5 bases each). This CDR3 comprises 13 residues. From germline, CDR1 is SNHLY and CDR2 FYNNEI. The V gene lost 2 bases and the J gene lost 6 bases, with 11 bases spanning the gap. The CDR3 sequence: CASSESRAGEQYF. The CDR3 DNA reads TGTGCCAGCAGTGAAAGCAGGGCGGGCGAGCAGTACTTC.

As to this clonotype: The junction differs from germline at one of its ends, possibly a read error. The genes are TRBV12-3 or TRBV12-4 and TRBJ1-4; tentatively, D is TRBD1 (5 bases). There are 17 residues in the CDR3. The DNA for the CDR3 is TGTGTCAGCAGTTTTCCCGGGTTGGTGGGGGGTAATGAAAAACTGTTTTTT. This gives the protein CVSSFPGLVGGNEKLFF.

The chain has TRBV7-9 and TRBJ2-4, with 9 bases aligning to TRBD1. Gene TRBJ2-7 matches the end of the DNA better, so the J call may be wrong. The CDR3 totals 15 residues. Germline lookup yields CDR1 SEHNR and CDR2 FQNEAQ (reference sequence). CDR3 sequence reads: CASSLEGTGHDEQYF. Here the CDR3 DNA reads TGTGCCAGCAGCTTAGAAGGGACAGGGCACGACGAGCAGTACTTC.

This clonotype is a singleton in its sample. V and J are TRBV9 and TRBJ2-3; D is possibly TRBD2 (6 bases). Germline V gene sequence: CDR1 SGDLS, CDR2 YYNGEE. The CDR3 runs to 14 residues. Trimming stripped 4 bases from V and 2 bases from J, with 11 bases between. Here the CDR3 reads CASSPRDFTDTQYF. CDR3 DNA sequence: TGTGCCAGCAGCCCCAGGGACTTCACAGATACGCAGTATTTT.

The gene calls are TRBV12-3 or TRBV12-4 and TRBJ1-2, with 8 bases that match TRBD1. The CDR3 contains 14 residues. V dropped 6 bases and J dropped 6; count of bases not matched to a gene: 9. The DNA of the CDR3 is TGTGCCAGCAGCCAGGACAGGGTGAATGATGGCTACACCTTC. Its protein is CASSQDRVNDGYTF.

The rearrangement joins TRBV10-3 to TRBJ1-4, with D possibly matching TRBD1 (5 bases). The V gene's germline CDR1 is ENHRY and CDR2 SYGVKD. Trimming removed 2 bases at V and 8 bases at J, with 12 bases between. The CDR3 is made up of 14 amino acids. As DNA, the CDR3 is TGTGCCATCAGTGAGGGACACCACCCAGAAAAACTGTTTTTT. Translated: CAISEGHHPEKLFF.

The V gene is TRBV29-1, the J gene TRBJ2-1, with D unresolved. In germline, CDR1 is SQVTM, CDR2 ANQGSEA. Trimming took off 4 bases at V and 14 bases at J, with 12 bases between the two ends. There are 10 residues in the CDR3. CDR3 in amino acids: CSVGNPFEFF. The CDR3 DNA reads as TGCAGCGTTGGTAATCCATTCGAGTTCTTC.

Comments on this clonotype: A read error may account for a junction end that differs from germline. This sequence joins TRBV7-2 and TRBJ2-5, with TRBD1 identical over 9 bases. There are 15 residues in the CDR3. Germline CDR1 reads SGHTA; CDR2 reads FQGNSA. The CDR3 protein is CASSGRTGVTETRYF. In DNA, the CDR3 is TGTGCCAGCAGCGGGAGGACAGGGGTAACAGAGACCCGGTACTTC.

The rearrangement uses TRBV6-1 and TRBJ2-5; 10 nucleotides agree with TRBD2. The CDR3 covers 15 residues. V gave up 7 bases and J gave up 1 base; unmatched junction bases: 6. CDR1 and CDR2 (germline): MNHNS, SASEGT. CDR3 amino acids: CASISGGRPQETQYF. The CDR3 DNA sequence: TGTGCCAGCATTAGCGGGGGGCGCCCCCAAGAGACCCAGTACTTC.

The CDR3 nucleotides read TGTGCCAGCAGCCCTAGCCTAGGACTGGGCGGCTACACCTTC. Residues: CASSPSLGLGGYTF. This rearrangement joins TRBV7-9 to TRBJ1-2; D is unclear. The germline V gene has CDR1 SEHNR and CDR2 FQNEAQ (reference sequence). The CDR3 sequence is 14 residues long. V was shortened by 5 bases and J by 8 bases, with 18 bases between the two germline ends.

The CDR3 spells CASSQERMRTSADNEQFF. In DNA form, the CDR3 reads TGTGCCAGCAGCCAAGAACGGATGCGGACTAGCGCGGACAATGAGCAGTTCTTC. The rearrangement uses TRBV4-2 and TRBJ2-1, with 9 bases matching TRBD2. The germline V gene encodes CDR1 LGHNA and CDR2 YNFKEQ. The V gene end was trimmed by 0 bases and the J gene end by 5 bases; junction bases not matched to a gene: 11. The CDR3 has 18 amino acids.

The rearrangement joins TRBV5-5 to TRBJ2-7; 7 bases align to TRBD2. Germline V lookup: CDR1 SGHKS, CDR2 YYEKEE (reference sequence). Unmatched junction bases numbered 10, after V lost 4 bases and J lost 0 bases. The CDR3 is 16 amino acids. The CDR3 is CASSPRGGESSYEQYF. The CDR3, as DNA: TGTGCCAGCAGCCCTAGGGGAGGGGAAAGCTCCTACGAGCAGTACTTC.

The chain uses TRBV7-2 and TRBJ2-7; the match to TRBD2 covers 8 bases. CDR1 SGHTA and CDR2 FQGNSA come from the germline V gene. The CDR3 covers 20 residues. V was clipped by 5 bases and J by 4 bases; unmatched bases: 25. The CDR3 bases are TGTGCCAGCAGCCCCGAGTTCCCCCGAATGGAGCGGGAGTCATGGTACGAGCAGTACTTC. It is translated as CASSPEFPRMERESWYEQYF. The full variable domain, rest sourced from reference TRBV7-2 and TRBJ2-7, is GAGVSQSPSNKVTEKGKDVELRCDPISGHTALYWYRQSLGQGLEFLIYFQGNSAPDKSGLPSDRFSAERTGGSVSTLTIQRTQQEDSAVYLCASSPEFPRMERESWYEQYFGPGTRLTVT.

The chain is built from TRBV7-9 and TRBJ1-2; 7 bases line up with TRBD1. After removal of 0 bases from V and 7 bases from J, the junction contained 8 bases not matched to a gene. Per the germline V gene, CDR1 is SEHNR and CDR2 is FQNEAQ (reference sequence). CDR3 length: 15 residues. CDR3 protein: CASSLADRAGSGYTF. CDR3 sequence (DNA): TGTGCCAGCAGCTTAGCTGACAGGGCGGGAAGTGGCTACACCTTC.

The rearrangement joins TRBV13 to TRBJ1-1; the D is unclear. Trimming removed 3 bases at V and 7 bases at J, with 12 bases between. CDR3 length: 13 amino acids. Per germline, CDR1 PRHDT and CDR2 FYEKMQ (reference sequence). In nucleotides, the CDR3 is TGTGCCAGCAGCTTTTCCGACGGATATGAAGCTTTCTTT. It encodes CASSFSDGYEAFF.